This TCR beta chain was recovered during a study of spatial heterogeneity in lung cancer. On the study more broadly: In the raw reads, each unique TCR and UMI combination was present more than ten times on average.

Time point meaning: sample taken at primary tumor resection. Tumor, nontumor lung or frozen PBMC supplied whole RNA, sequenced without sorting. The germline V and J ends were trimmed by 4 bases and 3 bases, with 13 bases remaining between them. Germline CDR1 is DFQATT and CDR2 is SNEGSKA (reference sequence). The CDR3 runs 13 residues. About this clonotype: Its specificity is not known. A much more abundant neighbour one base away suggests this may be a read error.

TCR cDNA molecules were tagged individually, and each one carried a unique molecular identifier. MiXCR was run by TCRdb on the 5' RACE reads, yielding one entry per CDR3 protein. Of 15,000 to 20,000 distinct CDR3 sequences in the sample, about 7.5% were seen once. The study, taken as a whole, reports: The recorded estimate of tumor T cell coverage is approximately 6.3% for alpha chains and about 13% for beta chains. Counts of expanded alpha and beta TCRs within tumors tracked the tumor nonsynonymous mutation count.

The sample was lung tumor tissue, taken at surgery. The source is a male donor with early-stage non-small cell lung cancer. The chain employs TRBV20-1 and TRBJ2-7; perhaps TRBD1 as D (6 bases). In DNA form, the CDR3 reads TGCAGTGCTAAGGACAGACGAAACTACGAGCAGTACTTC. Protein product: CSAKDRRNYEQYF.